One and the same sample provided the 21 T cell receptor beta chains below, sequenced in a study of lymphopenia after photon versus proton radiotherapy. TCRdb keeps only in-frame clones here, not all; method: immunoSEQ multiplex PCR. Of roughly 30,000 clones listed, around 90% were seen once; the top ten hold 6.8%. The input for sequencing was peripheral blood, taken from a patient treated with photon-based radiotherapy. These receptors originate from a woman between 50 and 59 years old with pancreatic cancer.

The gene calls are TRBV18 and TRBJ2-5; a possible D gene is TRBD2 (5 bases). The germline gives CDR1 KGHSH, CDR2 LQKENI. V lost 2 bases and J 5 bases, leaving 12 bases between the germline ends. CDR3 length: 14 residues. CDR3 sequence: CASSPTSGSETQYF. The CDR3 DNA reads TGTGCCAGCTCACCAACCTCGGGGAGTGAGACCCAGTACTTC. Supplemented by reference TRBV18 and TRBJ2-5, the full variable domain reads NAGVMQNPRHLVRRRGQEARLRCSPMKGHSHVYWYRQLPEEGLKFMVYLQKENIIDESGMPKERFSAEFPKEGPSILRIQQVVRGDSAAYFCASSPTSGSETQYFGPGTRLLVL.

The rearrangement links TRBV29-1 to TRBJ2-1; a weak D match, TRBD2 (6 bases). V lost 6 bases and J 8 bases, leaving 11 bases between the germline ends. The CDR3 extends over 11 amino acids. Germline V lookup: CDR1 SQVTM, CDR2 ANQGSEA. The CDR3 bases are TGCAGCGTCGCACGGGACTATGAGCAGTTCTTC. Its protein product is CSVARDYEQFF.

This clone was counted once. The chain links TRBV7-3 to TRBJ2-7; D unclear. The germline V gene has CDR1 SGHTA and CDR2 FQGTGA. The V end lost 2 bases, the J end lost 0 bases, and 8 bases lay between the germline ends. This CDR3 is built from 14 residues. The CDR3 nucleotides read TGTGCCAGCAGCTTACAGCCCAGCTCCTACGAGCAGTACTTC. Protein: CASSLQPSSYEQYF.

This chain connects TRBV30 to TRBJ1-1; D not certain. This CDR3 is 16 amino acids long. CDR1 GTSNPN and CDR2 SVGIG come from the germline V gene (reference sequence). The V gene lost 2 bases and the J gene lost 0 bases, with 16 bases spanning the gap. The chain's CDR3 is CAWSSLVGVMNTEAFF. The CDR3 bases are TGTGCCTGGAGTAGCTTAGTTGGGGTAATGAACACTGAAGCTTTCTTT.

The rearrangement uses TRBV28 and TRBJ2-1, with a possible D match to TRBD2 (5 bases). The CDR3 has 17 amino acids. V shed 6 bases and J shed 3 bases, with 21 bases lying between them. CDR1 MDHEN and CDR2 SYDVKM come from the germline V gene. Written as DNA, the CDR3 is TGTGCCAGCAGGTCTAAACTTCTAGCTAGGGTCTACAATGAGCAGTTCTTC. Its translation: CASRSKLLARVYNEQFF.

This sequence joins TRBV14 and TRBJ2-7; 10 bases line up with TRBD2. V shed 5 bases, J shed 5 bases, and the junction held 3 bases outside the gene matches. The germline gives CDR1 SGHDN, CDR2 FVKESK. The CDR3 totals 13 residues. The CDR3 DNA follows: TGTGCCAGCAGCGGGACTAGCGCCCACGAGCAGTACTTC. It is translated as CASSGTSAHEQYF.

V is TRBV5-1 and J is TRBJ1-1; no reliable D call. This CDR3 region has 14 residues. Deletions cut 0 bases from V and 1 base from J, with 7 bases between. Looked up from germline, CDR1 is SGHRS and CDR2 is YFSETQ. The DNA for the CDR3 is TGCGCCAGCAGCTTGGCTGGTCCGAACACTGAAGCTTTCTTT. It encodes CASSLAGPNTEAFF.

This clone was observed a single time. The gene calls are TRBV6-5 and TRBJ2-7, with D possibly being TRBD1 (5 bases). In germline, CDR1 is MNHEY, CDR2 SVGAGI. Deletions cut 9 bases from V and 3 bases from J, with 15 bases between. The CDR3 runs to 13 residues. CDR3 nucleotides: TGTGCCAGTTCTAGGGGAACCAACTACGAGCAGTACTTC. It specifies CASSRGTNYEQYF.

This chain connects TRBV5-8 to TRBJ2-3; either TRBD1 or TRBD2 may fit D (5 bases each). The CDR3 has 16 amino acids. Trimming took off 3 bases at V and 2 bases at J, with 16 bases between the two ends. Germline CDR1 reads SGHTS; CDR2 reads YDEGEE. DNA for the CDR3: TGTGCCAGCAGCTCCGGGACCGCAAGACCCACAGATACGCAGTATTTT. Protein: CASSSGTARPTDTQYF.

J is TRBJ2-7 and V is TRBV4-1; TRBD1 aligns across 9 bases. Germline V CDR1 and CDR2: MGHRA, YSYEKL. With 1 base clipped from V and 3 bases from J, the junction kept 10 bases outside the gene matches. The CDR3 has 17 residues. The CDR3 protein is CASSQVIPGTGNYEQYF. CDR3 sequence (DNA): TGCGCCAGCAGCCAAGTCATTCCCGGGACAGGGAACTACGAGCAGTACTTC.

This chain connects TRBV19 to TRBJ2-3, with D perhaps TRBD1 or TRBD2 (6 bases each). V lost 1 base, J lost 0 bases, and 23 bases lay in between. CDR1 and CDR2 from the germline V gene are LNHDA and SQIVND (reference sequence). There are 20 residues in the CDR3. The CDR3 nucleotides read TGTGCCAGTAGTATAGCCGCCAGGGGATTGGGTAGCGGAAGCACAGATACGCAGTATTTT. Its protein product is CASSIAARGLGSGSTDTQYF.

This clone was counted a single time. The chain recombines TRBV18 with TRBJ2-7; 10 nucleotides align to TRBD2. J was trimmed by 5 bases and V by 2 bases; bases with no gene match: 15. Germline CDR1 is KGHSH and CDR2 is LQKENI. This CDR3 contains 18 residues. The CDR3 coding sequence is TGTGCCAGCTCACCAGTAAGGGGATGGGCTAGCGGGAGAGACGAGCAGTACTTC. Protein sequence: CASSPVRGWASGRDEQYF.

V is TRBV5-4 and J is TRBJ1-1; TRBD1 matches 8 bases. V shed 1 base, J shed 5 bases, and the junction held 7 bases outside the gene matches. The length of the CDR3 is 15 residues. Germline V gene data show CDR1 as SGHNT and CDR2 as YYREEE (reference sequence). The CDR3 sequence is CASSLPTGGGTEAFF. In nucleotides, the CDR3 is TGTGCCAGCAGCTTGCCCACAGGGGGTGGAACTGAAGCTTTCTTT.

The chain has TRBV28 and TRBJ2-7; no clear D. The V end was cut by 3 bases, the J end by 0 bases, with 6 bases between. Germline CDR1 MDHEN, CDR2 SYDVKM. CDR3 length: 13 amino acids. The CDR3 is CASSLVSSYEQYF. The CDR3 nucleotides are TGTGCCAGCAGTTTGGTTAGCTCCTACGAGCAGTACTTC.

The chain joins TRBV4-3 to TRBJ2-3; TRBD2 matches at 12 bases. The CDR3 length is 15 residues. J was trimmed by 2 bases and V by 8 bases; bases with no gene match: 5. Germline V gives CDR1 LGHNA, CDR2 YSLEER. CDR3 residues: CASGRLAGVTDTQYF. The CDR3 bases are TGCGCCAGCGGGCGACTAGCGGGAGTCACAGATACGCAGTATTTT.

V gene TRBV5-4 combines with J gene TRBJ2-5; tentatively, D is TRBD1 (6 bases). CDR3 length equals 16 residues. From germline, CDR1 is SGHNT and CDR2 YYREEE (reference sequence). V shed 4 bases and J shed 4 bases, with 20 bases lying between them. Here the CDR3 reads CASSPAGTMKLETQYF. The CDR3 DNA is TGTGCCAGCAGCCCGGCCGGGACAATGAAGTTAGAGACCCAGTACTTC. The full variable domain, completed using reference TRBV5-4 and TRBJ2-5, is ETGVTQSPTHLIKTRGQQVTLRCSSQSGHNTVSWYQQALGQGPQFIFQYYREEENGRGNFPPRFSGLQFPNYSSELNVNALELDDSALYLCASSPAGTMKLETQYFGPGTRLLVL.

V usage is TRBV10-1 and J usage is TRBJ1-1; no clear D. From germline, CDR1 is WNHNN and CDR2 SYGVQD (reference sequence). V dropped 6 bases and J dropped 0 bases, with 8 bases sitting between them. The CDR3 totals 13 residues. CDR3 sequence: CASRQTMNTEAFF. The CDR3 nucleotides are TGCGCCAGCAGACAGACCATGAACACTGAAGCTTTCTTT.

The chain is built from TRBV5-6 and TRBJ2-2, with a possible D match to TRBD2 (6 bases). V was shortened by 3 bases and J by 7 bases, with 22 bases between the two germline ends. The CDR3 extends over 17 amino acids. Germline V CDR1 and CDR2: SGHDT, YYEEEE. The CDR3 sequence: CASSSQLILADHGELFF. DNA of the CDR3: TGTGCCAGCAGCTCCCAACTGATACTAGCCGATCACGGGGAGCTGTTTTTT.

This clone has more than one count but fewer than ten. The CDR3 DNA reads TGTGCCAGCTCACCGTTCGGGACAGCCTATGGCTACACCTTC. This sequence encodes CASSPFGTAYGYTF. V gene TRBV18 combines with J gene TRBJ1-2, with 7 bases fitting TRBD1. The germline CDR1 and CDR2 sequences are KGHSH and LQKENI. V shed 3 bases and J 4 bases; nucleotides not matched to a gene: 5. The CDR3 sequence is 14 residues long.

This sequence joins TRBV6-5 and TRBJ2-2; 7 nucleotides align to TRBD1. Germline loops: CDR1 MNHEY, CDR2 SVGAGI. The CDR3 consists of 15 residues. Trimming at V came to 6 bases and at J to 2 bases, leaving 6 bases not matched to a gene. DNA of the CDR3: TGTGCCAGCAGCTCCGGGACAGAAAACACCGGGGAGCTGTTTTTT. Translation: CASSSGTENTGELFF.

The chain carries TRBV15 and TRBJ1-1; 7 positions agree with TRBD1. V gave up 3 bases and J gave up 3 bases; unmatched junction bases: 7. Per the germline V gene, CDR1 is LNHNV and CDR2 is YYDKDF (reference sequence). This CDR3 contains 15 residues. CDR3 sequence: CATSREDRTHTEAFF. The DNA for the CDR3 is TGTGCCACCAGCAGGGAGGACAGGACACACACTGAAGCTTTCTTT.